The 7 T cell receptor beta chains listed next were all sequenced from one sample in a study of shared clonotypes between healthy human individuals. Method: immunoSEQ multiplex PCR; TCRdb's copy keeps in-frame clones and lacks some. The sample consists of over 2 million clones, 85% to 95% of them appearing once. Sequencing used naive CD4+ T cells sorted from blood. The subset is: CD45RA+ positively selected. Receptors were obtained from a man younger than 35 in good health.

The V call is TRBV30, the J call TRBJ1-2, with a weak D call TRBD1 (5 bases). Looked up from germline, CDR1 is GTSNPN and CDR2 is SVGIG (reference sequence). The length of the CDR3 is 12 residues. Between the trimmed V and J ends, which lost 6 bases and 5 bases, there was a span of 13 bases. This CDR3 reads CACLRSGYGYTF. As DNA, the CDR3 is TGTGCCTGCCTCCGTTCAGGGTATGGCTACACCTTC.

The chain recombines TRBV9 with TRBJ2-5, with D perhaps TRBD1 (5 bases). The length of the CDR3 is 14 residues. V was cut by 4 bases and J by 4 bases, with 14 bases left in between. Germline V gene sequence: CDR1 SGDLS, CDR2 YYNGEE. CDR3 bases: TGTGCCAGCAGCATTAGGGGCGGTGGAGAGACCCAGTACTTC. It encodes CASSIRGGGETQYF. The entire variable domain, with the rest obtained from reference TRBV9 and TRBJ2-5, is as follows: DSGVTQTPKHLITATGQRVTLRCSPRSGDLSVYWYQQSLDQGLQFLIQYYNGEERAKGNILERFSAQQFPDLHSELNLSSLELGDSALYFCASSIRGGGETQYFGPGTRLLVL.

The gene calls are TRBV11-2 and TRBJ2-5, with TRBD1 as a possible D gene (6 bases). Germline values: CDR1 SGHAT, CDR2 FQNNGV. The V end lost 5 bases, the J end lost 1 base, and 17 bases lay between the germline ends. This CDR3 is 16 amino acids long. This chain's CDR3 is CASSRNPTGTQETQYF. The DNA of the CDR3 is TGTGCCAGCAGCAGAAACCCGACAGGTACCCAAGAGACCCAGTACTTC.

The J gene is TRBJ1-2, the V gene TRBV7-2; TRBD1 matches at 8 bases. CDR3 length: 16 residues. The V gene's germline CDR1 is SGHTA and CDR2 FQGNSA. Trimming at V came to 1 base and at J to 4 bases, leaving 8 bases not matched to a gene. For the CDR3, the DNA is TGTGCCAGCAGCTTAGTCGGACAGGGATGGCCCTATGGCTACACCTTC. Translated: CASSLVGQGWPYGYTF.

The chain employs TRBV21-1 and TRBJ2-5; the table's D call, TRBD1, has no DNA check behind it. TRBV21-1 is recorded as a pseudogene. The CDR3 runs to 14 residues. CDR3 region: CANGPTANQETQYF. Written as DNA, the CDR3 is TGTGCCAACGGGCCGACAGCAAACCAAGAGACCCAGTACTTC.

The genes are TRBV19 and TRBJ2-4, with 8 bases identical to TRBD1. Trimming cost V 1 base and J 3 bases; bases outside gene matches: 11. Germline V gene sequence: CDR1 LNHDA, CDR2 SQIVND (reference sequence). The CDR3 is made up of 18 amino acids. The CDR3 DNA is TGTGCCAGTAGTATAGCACGGACAGGGAACGGGGGCAAAAACATTCAGTACTTC. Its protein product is CASSIARTGNGGKNIQYF.

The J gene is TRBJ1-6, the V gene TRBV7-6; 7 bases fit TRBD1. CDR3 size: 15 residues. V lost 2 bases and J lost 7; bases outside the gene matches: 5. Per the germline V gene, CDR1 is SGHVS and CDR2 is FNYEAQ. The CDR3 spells CASSLRQGTNSPLHF. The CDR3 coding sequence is TGTGCCAGCAGCTTACGACAGGGAACCAATTCACCCCTCCACTTT. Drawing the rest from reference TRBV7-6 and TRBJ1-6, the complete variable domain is GAGVSQSPRYKVTKRGQDVALRCDPISGHVSLYWYRQALGQGPEFLTYFNYEAQQDKSGLPNDRFSAERPEGSISTLTIQRTEQRDSAMYRCASSLRQGTNSPLHFGNGTRLTVT.